The source of this TCR beta chain is a study of cytomegalovirus exposure and HLA in healthy donors. A few counts support this clone. The PCR was carried out with 60 Vbeta primers and 13 Jbeta primers. Data came from immunoSEQ multiplex PCR; TCRdb stores just in-frame clones and leaves some out. Found here are roughly 84,000 clones, more than 50% of them singletons; the top ten hold around 16%. Germline V CDR1 and CDR2: MNHEY, SMNVEV (reference sequence). The CDR3 covers 14 residues. V lost 5 bases and J lost 6, with 14 bases in between. The chain employs TRBV27 and TRBJ2-4; D perhaps matches TRBD2 (7 bases). Sequencing input: PBMCs. The sequence was obtained from a woman aged 40 to 49 in good health and CMV-seropositive. The CDR3 sequence: CASSRGAIPNIQYF. In nucleotides, the CDR3 is TGTGCCAGCAGTCGGGGGGCGATTCCAAACATTCAGTACTTC.